This T cell receptor beta chain was identified during a study of blood T cells in healthy people across ages. Sample-barcoded 5' priming and a J-beta primer mix drove a second PCR of 7 to 11 cycles. TCRdb processed the 5' RACE reads anew with MiXCR; each CDR3 protein has one entry. Of approximately 800,000 distinct CDR3 sequences listed, 55% to 65% are singletons. This clonotype has a handful of counts. Its antigen is undetermined. V dropped 1 base and J dropped 1 base, with 11 bases sitting between them. The CDR3 is made up of 15 amino acids. The germline CDR1 and CDR2 sequences are MGHRA and YSYEKL. Broader study findings: Because donor CMV status was unknown, expanded clonotype changes were possibly confounded.

The sample was blood. The rearrangement links TRBV4-1 to TRBJ2-7; tentative D call: TRBD2 (6 bases). This TCR derives from a man younger than 45 in good health. The CDR3 region is CASSQVGGPSYEQYF. The CDR3 DNA reads TGCGCCAGCAGCCAAGTCGGAGGGCCATCCTACGAGCAGTACTTC.